This T cell receptor beta chain emerged from a study of early T cells in non-severe SARS-CoV-2 infection. Study background: Unpaired chains resulted from sequencing bulk RNA of unsorted whole blood.

Concerning this clonotype itself: No antigen is known for it.

From the 5' RACE reads, TCRdb called clonotypes with MiXCR, one entry per CDR3 protein. This sample has 65,000 to 80,000 distinct CDR3 sequences, with around 13% found just once. Study outcomes and limitations: A preference for anti-spike CD8 responses marked VDJdb matching, which missed private and CD4 specificities.

Germline CDR1 SEHNR, CDR2 FQNEAQ (reference sequence). Between the trimmed V and J ends, which lost 5 bases and 0 bases, there was a span of 14 bases. The CDR3 covers 15 residues. The receptor's source is an adult who was a healthcare worker with PCR-confirmed SARS-CoV-2 infection or an uninfected control (not recorded which). The chain employs TRBV7-9 and TRBJ2-7; the D is unclear. Sequencing was carried out using whole blood. Written as DNA, the CDR3 is TGTGCCAGCAGCCCCAGGCCCACCCCCTCCTACGAGCAGTACTTC. Residues: CASSPRPTPSYEQYF. Looking up the rest from reference TRBV7-9 and TRBJ2-7 gives the full variable domain: DTGVSQNPRHKITKRGQNVTFRCDPISEHNRLYWYRQTLGQGPEFLTYFQNEAQLEKSRLLSDRFSAERPKGSFSTLEIQRTEQGDSAMYLCASSPRPTPSYEQYFGPGTRLTVT.